This T cell receptor beta chain was captured in a study of early T cells in non-severe SARS-CoV-2 infection. About the research overall: It was bulk RNA from unsorted whole blood that was sequenced, and the chains were unpaired.

Germline lookup yields CDR1 SGHTA and CDR2 FQGNSA. This CDR3 contains 14 residues. The V and J ends lost 1 base and 0 bases respectively, with 7 bases between them. TCRdb recomputed calls from the 5' RACE reads with MiXCR, one row per CDR3 protein. Among tens of thousands of distinct CDR3 sequences listed, about 14% were seen once. This clonotype was recorded only once. This sample comprised whole blood, obtained at baseline. The clonotype originates from an adult who was a healthcare worker with PCR-confirmed SARS-CoV-2 infection or an uninfected control (not recorded which). This chain joins TRBV7-2 and TRBJ2-7, with a tentative D call TRBD1 (5 bases). This CDR3 reads CASSLGGYSYEQYF. CDR3 nucleotide sequence: TGTGCCAGCAGCTTAGGGGGCTACTCCTACGAGCAGTACTTC.